This T cell receptor (beta chain) was identified during a study of blood T cell repertoires in COVID-19. Germline CDR1 and CDR2: SQVTM and ANQGSEA. This CDR3 has 16 amino acids. V gave up 4 bases and J gave up 0 bases; unmatched junction bases: 10. Clones were read by immunoSEQ multiplex PCR, and TCRdb kept only the in-frame ones, dropping some. The sample holds a few hundred thousand clones, 90% seen once. The sample consisted of PBMCs or T cells enriched from blood (not recorded which). The TCR comes from a man aged 30-40 years who had been exposed to COVID-19. The V and J genes are TRBV29-1 and TRBJ2-3, with TRBD1 matching 7 bases. In DNA form, the CDR3 reads TGCAGCGTTGGAGATACAGGGGCGGCTAGCACAGATACGCAGTATTTT. Protein sequence: CSVGDTGAASTDTQYF.